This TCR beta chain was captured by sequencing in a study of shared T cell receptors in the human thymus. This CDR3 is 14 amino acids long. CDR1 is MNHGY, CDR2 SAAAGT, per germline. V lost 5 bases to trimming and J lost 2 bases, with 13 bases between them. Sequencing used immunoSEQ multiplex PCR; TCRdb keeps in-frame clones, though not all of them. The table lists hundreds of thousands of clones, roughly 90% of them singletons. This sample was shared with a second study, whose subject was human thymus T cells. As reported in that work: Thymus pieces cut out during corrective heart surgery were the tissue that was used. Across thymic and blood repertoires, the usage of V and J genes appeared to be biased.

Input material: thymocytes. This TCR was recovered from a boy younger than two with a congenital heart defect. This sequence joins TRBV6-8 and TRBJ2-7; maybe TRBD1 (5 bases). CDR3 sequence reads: CASSDQGLPYEQYF. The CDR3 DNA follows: TGTGCCAGCAGTGACCAGGGCCTGCCCTACGAGCAGTACTTC.